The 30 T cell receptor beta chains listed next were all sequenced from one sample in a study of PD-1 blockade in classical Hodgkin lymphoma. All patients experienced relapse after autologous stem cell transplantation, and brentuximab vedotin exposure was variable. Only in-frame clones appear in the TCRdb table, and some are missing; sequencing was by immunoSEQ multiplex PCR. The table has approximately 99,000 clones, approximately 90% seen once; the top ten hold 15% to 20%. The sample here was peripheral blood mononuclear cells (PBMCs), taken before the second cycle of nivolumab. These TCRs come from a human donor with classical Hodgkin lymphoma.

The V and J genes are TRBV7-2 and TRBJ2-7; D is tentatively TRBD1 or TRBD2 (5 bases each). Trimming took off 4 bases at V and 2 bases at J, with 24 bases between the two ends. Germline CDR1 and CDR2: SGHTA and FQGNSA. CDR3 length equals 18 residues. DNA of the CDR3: TGTGCCAGCAGCTCCGGGACGCTGGGAGCGACTATGACCTACGAGCAGTACTTC. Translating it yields CASSSGTLGATMTYEQYF.

For the CDR3, the DNA is TGTGCCAGCGGCGTTGCCCCAGATACGCAGTATTTT. This sequence encodes CASGVAPDTQYF. The rearrangement uses TRBV6-1 and TRBJ2-3; no clear D gene. The CDR3 is 12 residues long. The germline V and J ends were trimmed by 8 bases and 4 bases, with 10 bases remaining between them. Germline CDR1 is MNHNS and CDR2 is SASEGT.

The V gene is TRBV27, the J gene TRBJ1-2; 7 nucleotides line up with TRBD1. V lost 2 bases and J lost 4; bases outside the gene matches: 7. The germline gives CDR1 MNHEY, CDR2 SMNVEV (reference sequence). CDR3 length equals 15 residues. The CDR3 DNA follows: TGTGCCAGCAGTTTAAAGGGGGCTACCGTCTATGGCTACACCTTC. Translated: CASSLKGATVYGYTF.

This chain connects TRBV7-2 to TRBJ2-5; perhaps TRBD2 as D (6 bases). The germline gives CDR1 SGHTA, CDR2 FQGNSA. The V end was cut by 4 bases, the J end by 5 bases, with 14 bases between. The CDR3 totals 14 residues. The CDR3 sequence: CASSSSSAGETQYF. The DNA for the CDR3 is TGTGCCAGCAGCTCGTCTAGCGCAGGGGAGACCCAGTACTTC.

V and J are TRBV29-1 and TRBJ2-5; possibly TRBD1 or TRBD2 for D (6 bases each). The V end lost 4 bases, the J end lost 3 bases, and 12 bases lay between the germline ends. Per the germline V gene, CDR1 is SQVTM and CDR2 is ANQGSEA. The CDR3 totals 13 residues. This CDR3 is CSVVVRGEETQYF. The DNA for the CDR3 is TGCAGCGTTGTAGTTAGGGGGGAAGAGACCCAGTACTTC.

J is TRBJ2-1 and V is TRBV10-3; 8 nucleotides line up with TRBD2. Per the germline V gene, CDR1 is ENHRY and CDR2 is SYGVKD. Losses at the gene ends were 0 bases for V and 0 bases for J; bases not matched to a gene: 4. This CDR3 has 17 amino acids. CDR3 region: CAISESDSGSSYNEQFF. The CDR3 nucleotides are TGTGCCATCAGTGAGTCAGACAGCGGGAGCTCCTACAATGAGCAGTTCTTC.

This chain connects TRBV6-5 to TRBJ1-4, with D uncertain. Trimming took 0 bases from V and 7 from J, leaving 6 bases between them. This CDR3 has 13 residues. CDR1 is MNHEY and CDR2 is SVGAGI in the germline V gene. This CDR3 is CASSYSIIEKLFF. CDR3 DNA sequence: TGTGCCAGCAGTTACTCGATAATTGAAAAACTGTTTTTT.

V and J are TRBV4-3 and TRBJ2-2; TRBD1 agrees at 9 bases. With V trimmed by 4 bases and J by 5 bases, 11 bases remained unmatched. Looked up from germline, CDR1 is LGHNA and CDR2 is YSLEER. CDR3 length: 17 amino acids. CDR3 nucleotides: TGCGCCAGCAGCCTGTCTGCCCTGGGACAGGGTACCGGGGAGCTGTTTTTT. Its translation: CASSLSALGQGTGELFF.

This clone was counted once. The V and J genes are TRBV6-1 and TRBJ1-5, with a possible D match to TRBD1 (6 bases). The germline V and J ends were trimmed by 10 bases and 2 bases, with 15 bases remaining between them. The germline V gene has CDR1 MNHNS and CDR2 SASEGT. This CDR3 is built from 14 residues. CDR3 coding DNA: TGTGCCACCATTGGGGGGGCGGGCAATCAGCCCCAGCATTTT. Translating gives CATIGGAGNQPQHF.

The CDR3: CASRVPYPREQPQHF. CDR3 DNA sequence: TGTGCCAGCAGAGTTCCTTACCCCAGGGAGCAGCCCCAGCATTTT. The V call is TRBV19, the J call TRBJ1-5, with a possible D match to TRBD1 (5 bases). Trimming stripped 9 bases from V and 7 bases from J, with 22 bases between. This CDR3 region has 15 residues. Germline V gene sequence: CDR1 LNHDA, CDR2 SQIVND (reference sequence).

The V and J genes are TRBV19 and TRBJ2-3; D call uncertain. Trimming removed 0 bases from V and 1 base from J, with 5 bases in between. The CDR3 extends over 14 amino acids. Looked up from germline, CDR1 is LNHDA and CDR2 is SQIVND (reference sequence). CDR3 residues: CASSIDPGTDTQYF. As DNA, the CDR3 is TGTGCCAGTAGTATAGACCCTGGCACAGATACGCAGTATTTT.

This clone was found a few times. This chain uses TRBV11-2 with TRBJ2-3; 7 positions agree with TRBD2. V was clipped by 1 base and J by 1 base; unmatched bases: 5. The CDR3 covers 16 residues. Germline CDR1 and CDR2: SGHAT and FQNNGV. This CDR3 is CASSLAWAGGTDTQYF. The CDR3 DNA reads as TGTGCCAGCAGCTTAGCGTGGGCGGGAGGCACAGATACGCAGTATTTT.

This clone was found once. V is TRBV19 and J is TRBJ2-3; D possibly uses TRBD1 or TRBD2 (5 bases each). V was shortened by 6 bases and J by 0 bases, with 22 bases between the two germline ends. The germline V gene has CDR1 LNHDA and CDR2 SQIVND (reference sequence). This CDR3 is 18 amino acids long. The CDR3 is CASRRGVGLSSSTDTQYF. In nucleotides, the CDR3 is TGTGCCAGTAGGAGAGGGGTTGGACTCTCTAGCAGCACAGATACGCAGTATTTT.

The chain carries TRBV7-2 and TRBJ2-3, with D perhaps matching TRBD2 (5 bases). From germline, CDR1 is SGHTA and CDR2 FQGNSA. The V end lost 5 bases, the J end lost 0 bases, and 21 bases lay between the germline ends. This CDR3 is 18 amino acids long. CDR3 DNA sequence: TGTGCCAGCAGCCTCCGGGGTTCCCCCTCTCGGAGCACAGATACGCAGTATTTT. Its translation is CASSLRGSPSRSTDTQYF. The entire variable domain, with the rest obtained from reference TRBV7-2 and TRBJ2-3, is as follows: GAGVSQSPSNKVTEKGKDVELRCDPISGHTALYWYRQSLGQGLEFLIYFQGNSAPDKSGLPSDRFSAERTGGSVSTLTIQRTQQEDSAVYLCASSLRGSPSRSTDTQYFGPGTRLTVL.

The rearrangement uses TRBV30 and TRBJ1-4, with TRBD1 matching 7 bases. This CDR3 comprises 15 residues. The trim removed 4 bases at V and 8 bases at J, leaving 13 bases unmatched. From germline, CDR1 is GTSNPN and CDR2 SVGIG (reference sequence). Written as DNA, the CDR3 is TGTGCCTGGACCCGAGACAGGGTGTGGAAGGAAAAACTGTTTTTT. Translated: CAWTRDRVWKEKLFF.

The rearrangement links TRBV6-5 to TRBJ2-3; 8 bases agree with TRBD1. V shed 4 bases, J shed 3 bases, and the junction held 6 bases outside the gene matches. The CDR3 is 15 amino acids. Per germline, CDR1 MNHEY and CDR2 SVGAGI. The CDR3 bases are TGTGCCAGCAGTTTCAGGGGGCAGGGAACAGATACGCAGTATTTT. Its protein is CASSFRGQGTDTQYF.

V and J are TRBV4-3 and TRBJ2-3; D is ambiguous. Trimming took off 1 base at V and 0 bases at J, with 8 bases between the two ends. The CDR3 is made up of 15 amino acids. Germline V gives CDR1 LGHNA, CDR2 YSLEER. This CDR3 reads CASSQGQPSTDTQYF. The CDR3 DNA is TGCGCCAGCAGCCAAGGGCAGCCCAGCACAGATACGCAGTATTTT.

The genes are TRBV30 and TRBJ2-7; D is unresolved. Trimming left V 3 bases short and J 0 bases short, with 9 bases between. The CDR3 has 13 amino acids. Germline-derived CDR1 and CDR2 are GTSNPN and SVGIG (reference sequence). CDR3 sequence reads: CAWRERGSYEQYF. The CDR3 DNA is TGTGCCTGGAGGGAGCGCGGCTCCTACGAGCAGTACTTC. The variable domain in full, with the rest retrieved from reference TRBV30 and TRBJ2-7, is SQTIHQWPATLVQPVGSPLSLECTVEGTSNPNLYWYRQAAGRGLQLLFYSVGIGQISSEVPQNLSASRPQDRQFILSSKKLLLSDSGFYLCAWRERGSYEQYFGPGTRLTVT.

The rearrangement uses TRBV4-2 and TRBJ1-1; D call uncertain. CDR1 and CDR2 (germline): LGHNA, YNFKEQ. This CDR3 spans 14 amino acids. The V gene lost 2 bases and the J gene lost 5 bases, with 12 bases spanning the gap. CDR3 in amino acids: CASSQLNRETEAFF. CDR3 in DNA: TGTGCCAGCAGCCAACTTAACCGGGAGACTGAAGCTTTCTTT.

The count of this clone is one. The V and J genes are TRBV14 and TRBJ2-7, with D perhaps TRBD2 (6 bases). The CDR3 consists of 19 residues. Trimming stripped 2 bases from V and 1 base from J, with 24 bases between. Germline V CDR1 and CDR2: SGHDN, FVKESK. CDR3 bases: TGTGCCAGCAGCCAACGTTCATTTAGGACTACCATTTTTTCCTACGAGCAGTACTTC. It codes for CASSQRSFRTTIFSYEQYF.

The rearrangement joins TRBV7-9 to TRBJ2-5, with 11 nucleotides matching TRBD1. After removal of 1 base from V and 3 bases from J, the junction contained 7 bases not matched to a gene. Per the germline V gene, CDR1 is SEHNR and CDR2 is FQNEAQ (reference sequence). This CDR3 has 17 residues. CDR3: CASSLEGTGGGEETQYF. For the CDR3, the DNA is TGTGCCAGCAGCTTAGAAGGGACAGGGGGGGGAGAAGAGACCCAGTACTTC.

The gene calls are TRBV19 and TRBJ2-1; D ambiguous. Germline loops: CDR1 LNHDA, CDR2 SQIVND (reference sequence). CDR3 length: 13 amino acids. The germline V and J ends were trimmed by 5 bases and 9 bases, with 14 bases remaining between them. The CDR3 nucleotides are TGTGCCAGTAGTGTTGGTTTCTTACTTGAGCAGTTCTTC. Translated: CASSVGFLLEQFF.

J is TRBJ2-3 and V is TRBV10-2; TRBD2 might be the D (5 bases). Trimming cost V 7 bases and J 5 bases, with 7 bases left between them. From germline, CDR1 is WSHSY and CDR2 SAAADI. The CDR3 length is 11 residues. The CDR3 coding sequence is TGCGCCAGCACTGGGAGAGATACGCAGTATTTT. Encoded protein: CASTGRDTQYF.

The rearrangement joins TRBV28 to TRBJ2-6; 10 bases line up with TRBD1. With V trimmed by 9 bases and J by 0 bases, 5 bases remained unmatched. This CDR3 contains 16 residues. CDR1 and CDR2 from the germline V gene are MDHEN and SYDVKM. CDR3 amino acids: CASGTGDLSGANVLTF. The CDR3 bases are TGTGCCAGTGGGACAGGGGACCTCTCTGGGGCCAACGTCCTGACTTTC. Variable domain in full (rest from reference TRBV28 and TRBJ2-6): DVKVTQSSRYLVKRTGEKVFLECVQDMDHENMFWYRQDPGLGLRLIYFSYDVKMKEKGDIPEGYSVSREKKERFSLILESASTNQTSMYLCASGTGDLSGANVLTFGAGSRLTVL.

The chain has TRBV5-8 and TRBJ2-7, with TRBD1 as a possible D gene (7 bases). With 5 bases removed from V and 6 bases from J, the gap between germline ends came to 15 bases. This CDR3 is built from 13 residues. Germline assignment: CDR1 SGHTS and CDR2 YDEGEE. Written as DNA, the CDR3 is TGTGCCAGCAGAAGAACAGGGGAGGTCGAGCAGTACTTC. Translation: CASRRTGEVEQYF.

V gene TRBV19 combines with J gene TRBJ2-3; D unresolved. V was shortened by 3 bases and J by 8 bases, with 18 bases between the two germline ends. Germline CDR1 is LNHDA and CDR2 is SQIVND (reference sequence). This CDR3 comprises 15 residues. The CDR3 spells CASSIIAASSSTQYF. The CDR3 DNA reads TGTGCCAGTAGTATTATAGCTGCTAGTTCCAGTACGCAGTATTTT.

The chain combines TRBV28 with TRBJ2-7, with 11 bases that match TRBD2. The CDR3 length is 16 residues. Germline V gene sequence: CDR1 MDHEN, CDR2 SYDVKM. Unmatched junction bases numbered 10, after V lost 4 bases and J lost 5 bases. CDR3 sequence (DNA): TGTGCCAGCAGTTCCATCTTTAGCGGGAGGGCTAACGAGCAGTACTTC. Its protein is CASSSIFSGRANEQYF. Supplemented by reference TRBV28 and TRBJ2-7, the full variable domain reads DVKVTQSSRYLVKRTGEKVFLECVQDMDHENMFWYRQDPGLGLRLIYFSYDVKMKEKGDIPEGYSVSREKKERFSLILESASTNQTSMYLCASSSIFSGRANEQYFGPGTRLTVT.

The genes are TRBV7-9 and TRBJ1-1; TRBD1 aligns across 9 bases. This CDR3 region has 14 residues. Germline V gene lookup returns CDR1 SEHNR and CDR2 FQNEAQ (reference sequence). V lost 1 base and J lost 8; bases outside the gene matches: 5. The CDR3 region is CASSLGTGVIEAFF. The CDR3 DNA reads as TGTGCCAGCAGCTTAGGGACAGGGGTTATCGAAGCTTTCTTT.

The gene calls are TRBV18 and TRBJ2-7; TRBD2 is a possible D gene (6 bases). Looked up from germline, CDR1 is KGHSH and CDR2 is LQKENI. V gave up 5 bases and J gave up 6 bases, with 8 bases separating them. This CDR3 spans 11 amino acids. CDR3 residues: CASSKGGEQYF. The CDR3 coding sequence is TGTGCCAGCTCAAAGGGAGGCGAGCAGTACTTC. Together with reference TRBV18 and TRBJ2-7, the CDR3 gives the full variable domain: NAGVMQNPRHLVRRRGQEARLRCSPMKGHSHVYWYRQLPEEGLKFMVYLQKENIIDESGMPKERFSAEFPKEGPSILRIQQVVRGDSAAYFCASSKGGEQYFGPGTRLTVT.

CDR3 residues: CASSRRGQGRSYGYTF. CDR3 DNA sequence: TGTGCCAGCAGCCGTCGAGGGCAGGGGCGGTCATATGGCTACACCTTC. The rearrangement links TRBV14 to TRBJ1-2; tentative D call: TRBD1 (6 bases). CDR1 and CDR2 (germline): SGHDN, FVKESK. There are 16 residues in the CDR3. V was clipped by 4 bases and J by 5 bases, with 20 bases between them.